Below, 5 T cell receptor beta chains from the same sample are listed, as sequenced in a study of T cells in localized non-small cell lung cancer. Generated by immunoSEQ multiplex PCR, the TCRdb table keeps only in-frame clones and is missing some. The sample holds about 40,000 clones, more than 85% seen once. The starting material was peripheral blood, obtained before any cancer treatment. The receptors derive from a man aged 18 to 49 with stage I lung adenocarcinoma.

The chain joins TRBV12-5 to TRBJ1-5, with D possibly TRBD1 on 6 matching bases. CDR1 is LGHNT and CDR2 is FRNRAP in the germline V gene. The V end lost 9 bases, the J end lost 3 bases, and 24 bases lay between the germline ends. The CDR3 runs to 17 residues. The CDR3 DNA sequence: TGTGCTAGCAAATTACAGGGTTTTAACGTGTACAATCAGCCCCAGCATTTT. This translates into CASKLQGFNVYNQPQHF.

The chain uses TRBV15 and TRBJ1-2; the match to TRBD1 covers 9 bases. V dropped 3 bases and J dropped 5; count of bases not matched to a gene: 13. The CDR3 runs 17 residues. Germline V lookup: CDR1 LNHNV, CDR2 YYDKDF (reference sequence). The CDR3 nucleotides are TGTGCCACCAGCAGGACTGATTCCCCGGACAGGGGATATGGCTACACCTTC. This translates into CATSRTDSPDRGYGYTF.

This sequence joins TRBV4-3 and TRBJ1-2; a weak D match, TRBD1 (6 bases). Per the germline V gene, CDR1 is LGHNA and CDR2 is YSLEER. The CDR3 runs 15 residues. V shed 0 bases and J shed 7 bases, with 15 bases lying between them. The CDR3 region is CASSQDSTGFGGYTF. Here the CDR3 DNA reads TGCGCCAGCAGCCAAGATTCTACAGGGTTCGGTGGCTACACCTTC.

This clone has only one observation. V and J are TRBV30 and TRBJ2-5; 10 nucleotides agree with TRBD2. Germline V gives CDR1 GTSNPN, CDR2 SVGIG (reference sequence). This CDR3 has 16 amino acids. With V trimmed by 2 bases and J by 5 bases, 11 bases remained unmatched. In DNA, the CDR3 is TGTGCCTGGAGTAAAGCGGGGGGGGTCTTTAGGGAGACCCAGTACTTC. Encoded protein: CAWSKAGGVFRETQYF. The whole variable domain, filled in from reference TRBV30 and TRBJ2-5, reads SQTIHQWPATLVQPVGSPLSLECTVEGTSNPNLYWYRQAAGRGLQLLFYSVGIGQISSEVPQNLSASRPQDRQFILSSKKLLLSDSGFYLCAWSKAGGVFRETQYFGPGTRLLVL.

The chain uses TRBV27 and TRBJ1-2; TRBD1 aligns across 8 bases. V gave up 6 bases and J gave up 3 bases; unmatched junction bases: 6. CDR3 length equals 14 residues. CDR1 is MNHEY, CDR2 SMNVEV, per germline (reference sequence). This CDR3 reads CASRRRGLDYGYTF. The DNA of the CDR3 is TGTGCCAGCAGGCGCAGGGGGCTAGACTATGGCTACACCTTC.